The 27 T cell receptor beta chains below come from one sample, sequenced in a study of CD8 T cells in Susac syndrome. RNA amounts of roughly 0.5 to 1 ug underwent reverse transcription with random hexamers. MiXCR was run by TCRdb on the immunoSEQ multiplex PCR reads, yielding one entry per CDR3 protein. The sample records 150,000 to 200,000 distinct CDR3 sequences, about 94% being singletons. The sample was CD4+ T cells from PBMCs. The receptor set was obtained from a human donor in good health.

The chain uses TRBV7-2 and TRBJ1-2; D not resolved. CDR1 and CDR2 (germline): SGHTA, FQGNSA. The CDR3 length is 12 residues. Deletions cut 3 bases from V and 2 bases from J, with 4 bases between. DNA for the CDR3: TGTGCCAGCAGCTTGATAAACTATGGCTACACCTTC. Translation: CASSLINYGYTF.

The rearrangement uses TRBV6-1 and TRBJ1-2; 9 nucleotides match TRBD1. The length of the CDR3 is 17 residues. Germline CDR1 MNHNS, CDR2 SASEGT. Trimming removed 10 bases from V and 0 bases from J; junction bases left unmatched: 15. The CDR3 here is CATGTLGQGLANYGYTF. CDR3 nucleotides: TGTGCCACCGGAACGCTGGGACAGGGTCTAGCTAACTATGGCTACACCTTC.

This rearrangement joins TRBV7-9 to TRBJ1-2; possible D gene TRBD1, 5 bases. Germline V gene sequence: CDR1 SEHNR, CDR2 FQNEAQ (reference sequence). The CDR3 contains 14 residues. V was trimmed by 4 bases and J by 5 bases, leaving 14 bases between them. The DNA of the CDR3 is TGTGCCAGCAGCTGGGTCTGGGGGGATTATGGCTACACCTTC. Residues: CASSWVWGDYGYTF.

This clonotype came up once. V gene TRBV15 combines with J gene TRBJ2-6; D uncertain. V was pared by 5 bases and J by 1 base, with 9 bases between. Germline V lookup: CDR1 LNHNV, CDR2 YYDKDF (reference sequence). The CDR3 runs to 15 residues. The CDR3 DNA reads TGTGCCACCAGCCCAAAGGTGTCTGGGGCCAACGTCCTGACTTTC. Protein: CATSPKVSGANVLTF.

The rearrangement links TRBV20-1 to TRBJ2-1, with no clear D. The CDR3 consists of 10 residues. V lost 4 bases and J lost 7, with 5 bases in between. CDR1 and CDR2 (germline): DFQATT, SNEGSKA (reference sequence). This CDR3 reads CSAIYNEQFF. Written as DNA, the CDR3 is TGCAGTGCTATATATAATGAGCAGTTCTTC.

V is TRBV3-1 and J is TRBJ2-7, with D unclear. The CDR3 loop spans 15 amino acids. Germline lookup yields CDR1 LGHDT and CDR2 YNNKEL (reference sequence). V was pared by 1 base and J by 3 bases, with 13 bases between. CDR3 in DNA: TGTGCCAGCAGCCAAGCTCCCTTCCTCGGCTACGAGCAGTACTTC. Protein sequence: CASSQAPFLGYEQYF.

CDR3 DNA sequence: TGTGCCAGCAGCGGGGGCAAAGCCCGAAACTATGGCTACACCTTC. Translating it yields CASSGGKARNYGYTF. The rearrangement links TRBV13 to TRBJ1-2; TRBD1 is a possible D gene (6 bases). This CDR3 region has 15 residues. Germline values: CDR1 PRHDT, CDR2 FYEKMQ (reference sequence). V was cut by 5 bases and J by 2 bases, with 15 bases left in between. Full variable domain (missing parts from reference TRBV13 and TRBJ1-2): AAGVIQSPRHLIKEKRETATLKCYPIPRHDTVYWYQQGPGQDPQFLISFYEKMQSDKGSIPDRFSAQQFSDYHSELNMSSLELGDSALYFCASSGGKARNYGYTFGSGTRLTVV.

The chain employs TRBV6-4 and TRBJ1-1; D is uncertain. CDR1 MRHNA and CDR2 SNTAGT come from the germline V gene. The CDR3 loop spans 16 amino acids. V was pared by 2 bases and J by 0 bases, with 13 bases between. The CDR3 is CASSDGRGTMNTEAFF. In DNA, the CDR3 is TGTGCCAGCAGTGACGGGCGGGGTACCATGAACACTGAAGCTTTCTTT.

This chain uses TRBV4-1 with TRBJ2-6; unclear D gene. V was trimmed by 0 bases and J by 1 base, leaving 7 bases between them. Germline values: CDR1 MGHRA, CDR2 YSYEKL. There are 16 residues in the CDR3. The CDR3 is CASSQESLSGANVLTF. CDR3 in DNA: TGCGCCAGCAGCCAAGAATCTCTTTCTGGGGCCAACGTCCTGACTTTC.

The chain recombines TRBV4-1 with TRBJ2-1; 10 bases fit TRBD1. CDR3 length: 17 amino acids. Germline V gene sequence: CDR1 MGHRA, CDR2 YSYEKL. The V gene end was trimmed by 4 bases and the J gene end by 5 bases; junction bases not matched to a gene: 11. This chain's CDR3 is CASSPQAGQGVHNEQFF. As DNA, the CDR3 is TGCGCCAGCAGCCCACAAGCCGGACAGGGGGTCCACAATGAGCAGTTCTTC.

This CDR3 reads CASSRAGQGLGNQPQHF. CDR3 nucleotides: TGTGCCAGCAGCCGAGCAGGACAGGGTTTGGGCAATCAGCCCCAGCATTTT. The rearrangement links TRBV3-1 to TRBJ1-5, with 8 bases identical to TRBD1. Germline trimming cut 4 bases from V and 2 bases from J; bases unmatched to any gene: 10. The germline V gene has CDR1 LGHDT and CDR2 YNNKEL (reference sequence). The CDR3 loop spans 17 amino acids.

This clonotype has just one count. DNA for the CDR3: TGTGCCAGCAGTGTGACAGGGTATAACACCGGGGAGCTGTTTTTT. Protein: CASSVTGYNTGELFF. The rearrangement joins TRBV9 to TRBJ2-2; 7 nucleotides agree with TRBD1. The V and J ends lost 5 bases and 2 bases, in that order; junction bases with no gene match: 6. This CDR3 is built from 15 residues. CDR1 SGDLS and CDR2 YYNGEE come from the germline V gene.

This sequence joins TRBV25-1 and TRBJ2-1; no clear D gene. Trimming removed 0 bases at V and 5 bases at J, with 11 bases between. Germline V gives CDR1 MGHDK, CDR2 SYGVNS. The CDR3 runs 15 residues. Here the CDR3 reads CASSEYNGRNNEQFF. DNA for the CDR3: TGTGCCAGCAGTGAATATAACGGCAGGAACAATGAGCAGTTCTTC.

This clonotype was counted once. The V call is TRBV15, the J call TRBJ1-4; 7 bases fit TRBD1. In germline, CDR1 is LNHNV, CDR2 YYDKDF (reference sequence). This CDR3 has 14 amino acids. J lost 8 bases, V lost 0 bases, and 3 bases had no gene match. The CDR3: CATSREQGREKLFF. The CDR3 DNA sequence: TGTGCCACCAGCAGAGAACAGGGGAGGGAAAAACTGTTTTTT.

The chain carries TRBV7-9 and TRBJ1-6, with D unresolved. Germline V gene data show CDR1 as SEHNR and CDR2 as FQNEAQ (reference sequence). The germline V and J ends were trimmed by 3 bases and 10 bases, with 10 bases remaining between them. CDR3 size: 13 residues. CDR3: CASSLTLGSPLHF. DNA for the CDR3: TGTGCCAGCAGCTTGACGTTGGGGTCACCCCTCCACTTT.

The CDR3 DNA follows: TGTGCCAGCAGCCAGGGACTGACACCCTACTATGGCTACACCTTC. Encoded protein: CASSQGLTPYYGYTF. The rearrangement links TRBV3-1 to TRBJ1-2; weak D call: TRBD1 (5 bases). CDR1 is LGHDT and CDR2 is YNNKEL in the germline V gene (reference sequence). Trimming pared 3 bases from V and 3 bases from J, leaving 14 bases between. The CDR3 is 15 amino acids.

The chain links TRBV7-2 to TRBJ2-7, with 8 bases lining up with TRBD1. V gave up 0 bases and J gave up 2 bases; unmatched junction bases: 6. Germline lookup yields CDR1 SGHTA and CDR2 FQGNSA. There are 16 residues in the CDR3. The CDR3 spells CASSLAGTGETYEQYF. The CDR3 region has the DNA TGTGCCAGCAGCTTAGCAGGGACAGGCGAAACCTACGAGCAGTACTTC.

The rearrangement joins TRBV6-5 to TRBJ1-1, with D maybe TRBD1 (5 bases). Trimming removed 10 bases at V and 10 bases at J, with 16 bases between. Germline CDR1 and CDR2: MNHEY and SVGAGI. CDR3 length: 11 amino acids. The CDR3 reads CATYWRGAAFF. The CDR3 nucleotides are TGTGCCACCTACTGGAGGGGAGCAGCTTTCTTT.

The V call is TRBV18, the J call TRBJ1-1, with no clear D. The CDR3 has 12 amino acids. Trimming cost V 2 bases and J 7 bases, with 8 bases left between them. Germline assignment: CDR1 KGHSH and CDR2 LQKENI. The DNA for the CDR3 is TGTGCCAGCTCACCAAGTGTTGGTGAAGCTTTCTTT. This sequence encodes CASSPSVGEAFF.

The V call is TRBV7-2, the J call TRBJ2-5, with a weak D call TRBD2 (7 bases). V shed 5 bases and J shed 5 bases, with 12 bases lying between them. The germline CDR1 and CDR2 sequences are SGHTA and FQGNSA. This CDR3 has 13 residues. The CDR3 region has the DNA TGTGCCAGCAGCAGAGGGGGAGGGGAGACCCAGTACTTC. Translation gives CASSRGGGETQYF.

The chain carries TRBV30 and TRBJ1-3; tentative D call: TRBD1 (6 bases). This CDR3 has 13 residues. V was cut by 5 bases and J by 7 bases, with 15 bases left in between. Per the germline V gene, CDR1 is GTSNPN and CDR2 is SVGIG (reference sequence). The CDR3 here is CAWGRGLANTIYF. In nucleotides, the CDR3 is TGTGCCTGGGGAAGGGGGTTGGCGAACACCATATATTTT.

The V and J genes are TRBV5-4 and TRBJ1-5; D is unclear. V lost 2 bases and J lost 8, with 8 bases in between. Germline values: CDR1 SGHNT, CDR2 YYREEE (reference sequence). The CDR3 loop spans 12 amino acids. CDR3 coding DNA: TGTGCCAGCAGCTTCCTGGGCGAGCCCCAGCATTTT. It yields the protein CASSFLGEPQHF.

The chain has TRBV7-9 and TRBJ1-1; 7 bases line up with TRBD1. The germline V gene encodes CDR1 SEHNR and CDR2 FQNEAQ (reference sequence). V lost 6 bases, J lost 5 bases, and 12 bases stayed unmatched. The length of the CDR3 is 15 residues. For the CDR3, the DNA is TGTGCCAGCAGACCCCAGACAGGGCCGAAAACTGAAGCTTTCTTT. This encodes CASRPQTGPKTEAFF.

The gene calls are TRBV29-1 and TRBJ1-4; D ambiguous. V lost 6 bases to trimming and J lost 7 bases, with 12 bases between them. Germline V gene sequence: CDR1 SQVTM, CDR2 ANQGSEA. The length of the CDR3 is 12 residues. In DNA, the CDR3 is TGCAGCGTCCAGACTCAAGGTGAAAAACTGTTTTTT. This sequence encodes CSVQTQGEKLFF.

The chain uses TRBV5-1 and TRBJ2-3; 10 nucleotides align to TRBD1. The CDR3 has 15 residues. Germline lookup yields CDR1 SGHRS and CDR2 YFSETQ. V was pared by 4 bases and J by 1 base, with 3 bases of the junction left unmatched. The DNA of the CDR3 is TGCGCCAGCAGCCTGGGGACAGGGGGCACAGATACGCAGTATTTT. Protein product: CASSLGTGGTDTQYF.

The CDR3 DNA is TGTGCCAGCAGCCAAGCGCAGGACAGGGGCCCTTCTTACTTCTACACCTTC. This gives the protein CASSQAQDRGPSYFYTF. The gene calls are TRBV4-2 and TRBJ1-2, with TRBD1 matching 9 bases. Germline loops: CDR1 LGHNA, CDR2 YNFKEQ. This CDR3 comprises 17 residues. Trimming removed 1 base from V and 10 bases from J; junction bases left unmatched: 16.

The chain combines TRBV5-1 with TRBJ2-5, with a possible D match to TRBD1 (6 bases). Trimming cost V 0 bases and J 5 bases, with 20 bases left between them. In germline, CDR1 is SGHRS, CDR2 YFSETQ. The CDR3 is made up of 17 amino acids. CDR3 coding DNA: TGCGCCAGCAGCTTGGCCGAAGGGGGACGTTTGAGGGAGACCCAGTACTTC. It translates to CASSLAEGGRLRETQYF.